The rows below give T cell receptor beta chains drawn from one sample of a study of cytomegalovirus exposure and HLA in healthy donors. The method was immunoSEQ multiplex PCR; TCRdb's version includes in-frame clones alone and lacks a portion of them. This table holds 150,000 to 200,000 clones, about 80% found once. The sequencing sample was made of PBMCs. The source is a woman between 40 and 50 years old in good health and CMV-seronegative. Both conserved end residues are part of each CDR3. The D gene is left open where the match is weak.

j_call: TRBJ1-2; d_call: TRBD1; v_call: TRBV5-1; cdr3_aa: CASSLTSGGRGYTF
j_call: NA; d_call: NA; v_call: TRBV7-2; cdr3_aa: CASSLQEVNEQFF
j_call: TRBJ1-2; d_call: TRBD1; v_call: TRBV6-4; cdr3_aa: CASSDQGQGARGYTF
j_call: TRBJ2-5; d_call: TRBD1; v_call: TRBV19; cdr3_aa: CASSIGQGQETQYF
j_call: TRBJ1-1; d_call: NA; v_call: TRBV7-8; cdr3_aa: CASNPTQGTEAFF
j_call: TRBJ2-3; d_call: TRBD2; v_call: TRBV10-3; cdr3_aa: CAISDGAGTTDTQYF
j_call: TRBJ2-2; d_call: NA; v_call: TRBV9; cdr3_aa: CASSVELERRAGELFF
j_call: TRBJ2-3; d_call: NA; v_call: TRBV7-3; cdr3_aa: CASSEGGDTQYF
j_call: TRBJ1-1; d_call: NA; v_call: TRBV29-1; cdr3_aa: CSAGQLNTEAFF
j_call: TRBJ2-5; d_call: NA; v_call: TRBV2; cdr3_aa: CASSERAQGGTQYF
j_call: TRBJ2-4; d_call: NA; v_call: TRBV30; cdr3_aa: CAWSVRRTGGNIQYF
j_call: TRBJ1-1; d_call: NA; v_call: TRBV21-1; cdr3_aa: CASSRWPGHYEAFF
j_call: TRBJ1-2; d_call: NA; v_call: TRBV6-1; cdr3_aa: CASSEAAPVSHGYTF
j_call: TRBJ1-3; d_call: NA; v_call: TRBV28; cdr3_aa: CASSGTSGNTIYF
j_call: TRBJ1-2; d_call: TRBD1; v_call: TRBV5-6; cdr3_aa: CASSQDTGGGFYGYTF
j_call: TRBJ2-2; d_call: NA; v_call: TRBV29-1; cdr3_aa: CSVELSTDNTGELFF
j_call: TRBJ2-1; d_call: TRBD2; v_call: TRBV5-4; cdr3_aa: CASSLGGLAGRNEQFF
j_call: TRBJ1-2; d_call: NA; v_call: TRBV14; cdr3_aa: CASSQDSGSNYGYTF
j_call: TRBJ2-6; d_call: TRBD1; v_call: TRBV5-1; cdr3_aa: CASSLARGLGANVLTF
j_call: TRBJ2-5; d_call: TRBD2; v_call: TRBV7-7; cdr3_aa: CASSFVAGEQTQYF
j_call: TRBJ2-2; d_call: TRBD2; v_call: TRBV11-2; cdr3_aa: CASSHLAEVNTGELFF
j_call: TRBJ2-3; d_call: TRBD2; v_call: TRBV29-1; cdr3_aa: CSVLRLASGRAGGDTQYF
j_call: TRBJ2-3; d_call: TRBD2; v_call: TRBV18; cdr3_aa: CASSSRTSGSTDTQYF
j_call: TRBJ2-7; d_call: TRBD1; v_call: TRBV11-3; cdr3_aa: CASSPRDREYEQYF
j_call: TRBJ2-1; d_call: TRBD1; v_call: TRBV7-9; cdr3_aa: CASSSGQGIGNEQFF
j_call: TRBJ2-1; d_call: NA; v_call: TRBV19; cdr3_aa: CASSMSREERIEFF
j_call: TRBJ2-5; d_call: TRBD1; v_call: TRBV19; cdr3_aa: CASSLKKRTGERETQYF
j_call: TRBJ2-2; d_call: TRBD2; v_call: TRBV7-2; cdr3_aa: CASSLAGTSGGARLFF
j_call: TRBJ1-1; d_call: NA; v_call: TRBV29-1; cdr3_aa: CSALGRSSTEAFF
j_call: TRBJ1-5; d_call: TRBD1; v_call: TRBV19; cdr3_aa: CASSIRQGVQPQHF
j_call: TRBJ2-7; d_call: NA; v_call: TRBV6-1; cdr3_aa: CASSEARSYEQYF
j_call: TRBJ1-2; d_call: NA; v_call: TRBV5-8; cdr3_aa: CASSLEGGMNYGYTF
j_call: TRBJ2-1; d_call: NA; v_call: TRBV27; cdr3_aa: CASSLRHLREQFF
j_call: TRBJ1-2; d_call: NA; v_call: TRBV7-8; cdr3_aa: CASSPHGTYYTF
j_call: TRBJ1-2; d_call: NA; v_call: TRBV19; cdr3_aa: CASSIGNRVSGYTF
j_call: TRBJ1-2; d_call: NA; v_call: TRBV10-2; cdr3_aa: CASGGVNYGYTF
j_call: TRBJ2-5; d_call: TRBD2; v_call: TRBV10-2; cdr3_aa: CASSEPGTSQETQYF
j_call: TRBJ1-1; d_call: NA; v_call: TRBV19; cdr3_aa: CASSIVGPWTEAFF
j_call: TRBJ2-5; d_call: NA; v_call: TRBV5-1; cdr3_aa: CASSLGLLAASPRETQYF
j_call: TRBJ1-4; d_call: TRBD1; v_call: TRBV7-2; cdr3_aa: CASSSPGTGIEKLFF
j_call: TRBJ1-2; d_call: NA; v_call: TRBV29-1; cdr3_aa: CSVDAGRTYGYTF
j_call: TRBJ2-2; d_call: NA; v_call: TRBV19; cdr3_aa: CASSTQGRSTGELFF
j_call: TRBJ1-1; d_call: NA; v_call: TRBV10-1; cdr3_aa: CASSECGAFVPLNTEAFF
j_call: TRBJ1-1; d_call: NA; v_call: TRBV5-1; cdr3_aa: CASSLGQRNTEAFF
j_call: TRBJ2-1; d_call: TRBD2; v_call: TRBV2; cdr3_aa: CASRTSGSSSEQFF